This TCR beta chain was sequenced during a study of beta chain features in type 1 diabetes. General observations from the study: The study found that naive, central memory and Treg TCRB repertoires appeared more similar in patients than in healthy donors.

Every donor had blood drawn once into heparin, approximately 0.11 L on average. Sorted populations all exceeded 95% purity. As every portion of the isolated RNA was reverse transcribed, the sequencing read expressed TCRB transcripts. The assay was immunoSEQ multiplex PCR, and TCRdb's table has in-frame clones only and misses some. The sample yields under 300,000 clones, under 8.5% seen once. The sample holds many counts of this clone. The antigen is undetermined. The CDR3 totals 13 residues. The V end was cut by 8 bases, the J end by 2 bases, with 16 bases between. Per germline, CDR1 GTSNPN and CDR2 SVGIG (reference sequence).

The sequence derives from a young woman in good health. The sequenced sample was central memory CD4+ T cells from blood. V is TRBV30 and J is TRBJ2-7; TRBD1 is a possible D gene (5 bases). CDR3 protein: CAHQKTATYEQYF. The CDR3 bases are TGTGCCCACCAAAAGACAGCTACCTACGAGCAGTACTTC.